These T cell receptor beta chains were read from a single sample in a study of lymphopenia after photon versus proton radiotherapy. TCRdb's table, derived via immunoSEQ multiplex PCR, lists solely in-frame clones and lacks some. Of 40,000 or so clones listed, 80% to 95% are singletons. Sequenced material: peripheral blood, taken from a patient treated with photon-based radiotherapy. The receptors shown here come from a man in his sixties with cholangiocarcinoma. Each CDR3 is given with its conserved first and last residue. D genes are given only for firm matches. Only some rows state a clone size, as once, few, many or a class for expanded clones.

TRBV5-6,TRBJ2-7,.,.,CASSLALSDGGTYEQYF,TGTGCCAGCAGCTTGGCTCTAAGTGACGGGGGTACCTACGAGCAGTACTTC
TRBV18,TRBJ2-2,.,.,CASSPDPRDTGELFF,TGTGCCAGCTCACCGGACCCCCGGGACACCGGGGAGCTGTTTTTT
TRBV5-1,TRBJ1-1,.,.,CASSGQDTNTEAFF,TGCGCCAGCAGCGGGCAGGACACGAACACTGAAGCTTTCTTT
TRBV5-4,TRBJ1-4,.,.,CASSLGGMANEKLFF,TGTGCCAGCAGCTTGGGAGGGATGGCTAATGAAAAACTGTTTTTT
TRBV28,TRBJ2-7,.,TRBD2,CASSSGGEQYF,TGTGCCAGCTCCTCGGGAGGCGAGCAGTACTTC
TRBV6-6,TRBJ1-5,.,TRBD1,CASSYSLGEFGDSQHF,TGTGCCAGCAGTTACTCGCTAGGGGAATTTGGGGACAGCCAGCATTTT
TRBV5-4,TRBJ1-2,.,.,CASSVPGGIRYGYTF,TGTGCCAGCAGCGTCCCCGGGGGGATCCGTTATGGCTACACCTTC
TRBV4-2,TRBJ1-5,.,.,CASSQDRGSRQPQHF,TGTGCCAGCAGCCAAGATCGGGGGTCGCGTCAGCCCCAGCATTTT
TRBV4-1,TRBJ2-1,.,TRBD1,CASSQDLTGGWNEQFF,TGCGCCAGCAGCCAAGATTTGACAGGGGGCTGGAATGAGCAGTTCTTC
TRBV9,TRBJ1-1,.,.,CASSVVSVNTEAFF,TGTGCCAGCAGCGTAGTGTCAGTAAACACTGAAGCTTTCTTT
TRBV4-3,TRBJ2-7,.,TRBD2,CASSQTTSNEQYF,TGCGCCAGCAGCCAAACGACTAGCAACGAGCAGTACTTC
TRBV19,TRBJ2-3,.,.,CASSNTDTQYF,TGTGCCAGTAGTAACACAGATACGCAGTATTTT
TRBV5-4,TRBJ1-1,.,.,CASSSKKEGEEAFF,TGTGCCAGCAGCTCAAAGAAAGAGGGAGAGGAAGCTTTCTTT
TRBV7-2,TRBJ2-7,.,.,CASSLRHLPYEQYF,TGTGCCAGCAGCTTACGCCACTTACCCTACGAGCAGTACTTC
TRBV4-1,TRBJ2-7,.,.,CASSQVAFGTAAYEQYF,TGCGCCAGCAGCCAAGTAGCCTTCGGGACCGCCGCCTACGAGCAGTACTTC
TRBV7-2,TRBJ1-2,.,.,CASSLGPTPNYGYTF,TGTGCCAGCAGCCTAGGACCAACCCCTAACTATGGCTACACCTTC
TRBV11-2,TRBJ2-3,.,.,CASSLWVSRTDTQYF,TGTGCCAGCAGCTTATGGGTGTCTCGCACAGATACGCAGTATTTT
TRBV19,TRBJ1-6,.,.,CATGGVRGGSPLHF,TGTGCCACCGGCGGCGTGCGGGGCGGTTCACCCCTCCACTTT
TRBV7-3,TRBJ2-5,.,TRBD2,CASSLPGTSGQETQYF,TGTGCCAGCAGCCTTCCCGGGACTAGCGGACAAGAGACCCAGTACTTC
TRBV4-3,TRBJ1-2,.,TRBD1,CASSQAQRTGGYTF,TGCGCCAGCAGCCAGGCTCAGCGGACAGGTGGCTACACCTTC
TRBV5-5,TRBJ1-2,.,TRBD1,CASSPRTGGFGYTF,TGTGCCAGCAGCCCCAGAACAGGGGGCTTTGGCTACACCTTC
TRBV5-1,TRBJ1-1,.,.,CASSLTDMNTEAFF,TGCGCCAGCAGCCTTACAGATATGAACACTGAAGCTTTCTTT
TRBV19,TRBJ1-2,.,.,CASSMDSGYIGHGYTF,TGTGCCAGTAGTATGGATTCGGGCTACATAGGGCATGGCTACACCTTC
TRBV29-1,TRBJ2-6,.,.,CSVREPGANVLTF,TGCAGCGTTAGGGAGCCTGGGGCCAACGTCCTGACTTTC
TRBV6-1,TRBJ2-5,.,.,CASSPLGVQETQYF,TGTGCCAGCAGTCCCCTCGGGGTTCAAGAGACCCAGTACTTC
TRBV7-8,TRBJ1-2,.,.,CASSFHSGGYTF,TGTGCCAGCAGCTTCCACAGCGGTGGCTACACCTTC
TRBV7-6,TRBJ2-1,once,TRBD2,CASSYDSGGWDEQFF,TGTGCCAGCAGCTATGATAGCGGGGGGTGGGATGAGCAGTTCTTC
TRBV5-4,TRBJ2-5,.,.,CASSLGAVKETQYF,TGTGCCAGCAGCTTGGGAGCGGTAAAAGAGACCCAGTACTTC
TRBV5-1,TRBJ2-1,.,TRBD1,CASSLRTGGVNEQFF,TGCGCCAGCAGCTTAAGGACAGGGGGCGTGAATGAGCAGTTCTTC
TRBV19,TRBJ1-6,few,.,CASSTKGRLRGSPLHF,TGTGCCAGTAGTACTAAGGGACGTCTCCGGGGTTCACCCCTCCACTTT
TRBV11-3,TRBJ2-7,.,TRBD1,CASSSGTGVMNEQYF,TGTGCCAGCAGCTCCGGGACAGGGGTAATGAACGAGCAGTACTTC
TRBV20-1,TRBJ2-1,.,.,CSAGTWNEQFF,TGCAGTGCTGGCACGTGGAATGAGCAGTTCTTC
TRBV7-2,TRBJ2-3,.,TRBD2,CASSFRLAGGGDTQYF,TGTGCCAGCAGCTTCCGACTAGCGGGGGGGGGAGATACGCAGTATTTT
TRBV5-6,TRBJ2-7,.,.,CASSLVEGFSYEQYF,TGTGCCAGCAGCTTGGTAGAGGGTTTCTCCTACGAGCAGTACTTC
TRBV11-3,TRBJ2-6,.,.,CASSRAGSGANVLTF,TGTGCCAGCAGCCGTGCAGGCTCTGGGGCCAACGTCCTGACTTTC
TRBV19,TRBJ1-3,.,.,CASRNDGGPGNTIYF,TGTGCCAGTAGAAACGACGGGGGACCTGGAAACACCATATATTTT
TRBV11-3,TRBJ1-1,.,TRBD1,CASSLVTGTAKNTEAFF,TGTGCCAGCAGCTTAGTGACGGGGACAGCCAAAAACACTGAAGCTTTCTTT
TRBV7-8,TRBJ2-7,.,TRBD1,CASSFSSGTGGYEQYF,TGTGCCAGCAGCTTCTCATCCGGGACAGGGGGCTACGAGCAGTACTTC
TRBV6-5,TRBJ1-6,.,TRBD1,CASSADRNDNSPLHF,TGTGCCAGCAGTGCGGACAGGAATGATAATTCACCCCTCCACTTT
TRBV14,TRBJ2-6,once,.,CASSQNLARLNVLTF,TGTGCCAGCAGCCAAAACCTGGCACGTCTAAACGTCCTGACTTTC
TRBV9,TRBJ2-7,.,.,CASSVDGRGDEQYF,TGTGCCAGCAGCGTAGACGGCAGAGGGGACGAGCAGTACTTC
TRBV6-5,TRBJ2-7,once,.,CASSYAGTSSYEQYF,TGTGCCAGCAGTTACGCGGGGACAAGCTCCTACGAGCAGTACTTC
TRBV18,TRBJ2-3,.,TRBD2,CASSPAALAGTDTQYF,TGTGCCAGCTCACCGGCGGCGCTAGCGGGCACAGATACGCAGTATTTT
TRBV19,TRBJ1-2,.,.,CASSIEWRGYTF,TGTGCCAGTAGTATAGAGTGGCGGGGCTACACCTTC
TRBV6-5,TRBJ2-7,.,.,CASSPGLLYEQYF,TGTGCCAGCAGTCCGGGACTCCTCTACGAGCAGTACTTC
TRBV29-1,TRBJ2-5,.,.,CSVDLGIRETQYF,TGCAGCGTTGATTTGGGAATAAGGGAGACCCAGTACTTC
TRBV6-6,TRBJ2-7,.,TRBD1,CASSYGRDSTYEQYF,TGTGCCAGCAGTTACGGTAGGGACAGTACCTACGAGCAGTACTTC
TRBV13,TRBJ2-2,.,.,CASSLVGSTGELFF,TGTGCCAGCAGCTTAGTGGGGTCCACCGGGGAGCTGTTTTTT
TRBV28,TRBJ2-1,.,.,CASSSYWAGSSYNEQFF,TGTGCCAGCAGTAGCTACTGGGCGGGGAGCTCCTACAATGAGCAGTTCTTC